The rows below give T cell receptor beta chains drawn from one sample of a study of early T cells in non-severe SARS-CoV-2 infection. Using its own MiXCR run on the 5' RACE reads, TCRdb lists one record per CDR3 protein. The sample lists about 77,000 distinct CDR3 sequences, about 9.6% occurring once. Sequenced input: whole blood. All receptors come from an adult who was a healthcare worker with PCR-confirmed SARS-CoV-2 infection or an uninfected control (not recorded which). Both conserved end residues are part of each CDR3. Not every row has a clone size; where given, it reads once, few, many or a size class.

>TRBJ2-5|TRBV19|many
CASSGGISLQETQYF
>TRBJ2-5|TRBV29-1|few
CSGGLAGLQETQYF
>TRBJ2-1|TRBV27|many
CASSYLGFGSYNEQFF
>TRBJ1-4|TRBV12-2|few
CASRFLKNCFF
>TRBJ2-7|TRBV28|NA
CASSSLVLGAYEQYF
>TRBJ2-3|TRBV7-8|few
CASSLESLAGDSVTDTQYF
>TRBJ2-3|TRBV10-3|many
CAIRPSTGTDTQYF
>TRBJ2-5|TRBV7-6|NA
CASSLEEGFGETQYF
>TRBJ2-4|TRBV28|few
CASSFGNLNIQYF
>TRBJ1-3|TRBV3-1|few
CASSQDLPQASGNTIYF
>TRBJ2-1|TRBV7-9|few
CASSFQTSGSNEQFF
>TRBJ2-7|TRBV7-9|once
CASSLGLVGGVYDEQYF
>TRBJ1-5|TRBV7-9|many
CASSLGDRGNQPQHF
>TRBJ1-3|TRBV10-3|few
CAISEKGALSGNTIYF
>TRBJ2-1|TRBV28|few
CASSFSGGNNEQFF
>TRBJ2-1|TRBV20-1|many
CSAPPGTSVRNEQFF
>TRBJ2-2|TRBV5-1|NA
CASRGTSVTGELFF
>TRBJ2-1|TRBV7-6|NA
CASSLAPPGPYNEQFF
>TRBJ2-4|TRBV15|NA
CATSWGKGAKNIQYF
>TRBJ2-2|TRBV28|many
CASSLTGNTGELFF
>TRBJ2-2|TRBV2|NA
CASIKGQGATGELFF
>TRBJ2-5|TRBV2|few
CASSVGARMKETQYF
>TRBJ2-2|TRBV4-2|many
CASSQDLGTPPAGELFF
>TRBJ1-3|TRBV2|many
CASSGTGQSGNTIYF
>TRBJ2-2|TRBV6-6|few
CASSHILSGRGDTGELFF
>TRBJ1-5|TRBV5-5|many
CASSFGQGGQPQHF
>TRBJ2-7|TRBV6-6|many
CASRRRNGYYEQYF
>TRBJ1-2|TRBV7-2|many
CASSLAFFGYTF
>TRBJ2-2|TRBV2|few
CASSESSGSPGELFF
>TRBJ2-7|TRBV3-1|NA
CASSQGAGYEQYF